This entry lists 3 T cell receptor beta chains sequenced from one sample in a study of cytotoxic CD8 clonotypes in ibrutinib-treated CLL. Method: immunoSEQ multiplex PCR; TCRdb's copy keeps in-frame clones and lacks some. The sample lists about 92,000 clones; over 60% were seen once. The material sequenced was PBMCs, taken after 24 months of ibrutinib treatment. The source of these receptors is a human donor with chronic lymphocytic leukemia.

V gene TRBV2 combines with J gene TRBJ1-3; maybe TRBD1 (5 bases). CDR1 SNHLY and CDR2 FYNNEI come from the germline V gene. This CDR3 contains 13 residues. Trimming left V 6 bases short and J 3 bases short, with 9 bases between. CDR3 amino acids: CASRGLIGNTIYF. The CDR3 region has the DNA TGTGCCAGCAGGGGGCTCATTGGAAACACCATATATTTT. The full variable domain, its missing parts supplied by reference TRBV2 and TRBJ1-3, is EPEVTQTPSHQVTQMGQEVILRCVPISNHLYFYWYRQILGQKVEFLVSFYNNEISEKSEIFDDQFSVERPDGSNFTLKIRSTKLEDSAMYFCASRGLIGNTIYFGEGSWLTVV.

CDR3 loop: CASSSRSGREYF. CDR3 DNA: TGTGCCAGCAGTTCCCGCAGCGGGAGGGAATACTTC. This sequence joins TRBV28 and TRBJ2-5; 10 bases match TRBD2. Looked up from germline, CDR1 is MDHEN and CDR2 is SYDVKM. This CDR3 comprises 12 residues. V was clipped by 4 bases and J by 14 bases; unmatched bases: 7.

This clone was seen just once. The CDR3 DNA reads TGCGCCAGCAGCTTGGAACAGGACGAGGGCTATGGCTACACCTTC. Translating it yields CASSLEQDEGYGYTF. The genes are TRBV5-1 and TRBJ1-2; weak D call: TRBD1 (5 bases). The CDR3 length is 15 residues. CDR1 and CDR2 from the germline V gene are SGHRS and YFSETQ. With 0 bases removed from V and 4 bases from J, the gap between germline ends came to 13 bases.